This T cell receptor (beta chain) stems from a study of T cell responses to AZD1222 COVID-19 vaccine. Study-level results: Dominant at 160-218 and 743-854, vaccine-associated CD4 TCRs also spanned spike. A rise in Spike-specific TCR breadth and depth followed two AZD1222 doses. Clonal diversity was possibly underestimated; the donors were predominantly white British and more often female.

To note about this clone: No antigen is known for it.

The protocol was immunoSEQ multiplex PCR, while the TCRdb copy is restricted to in-frame clones and leaves out a portion. In the table there are some 150,000 clones, 88% of which are singletons. V was shortened by 3 bases and J by 2 bases, with 8 bases between the two germline ends. This CDR3 is 14 amino acids long. Germline V gene sequence: CDR1 SGDLS, CDR2 YYNGEE. This sequence joins TRBV9 and TRBJ2-2; D possibly corresponds to TRBD1 (5 bases). This TCR was sampled from an adult in good health. This specimen consisted of peripheral blood, obtained on day 0 of AZD1222 vaccination. Here the CDR3 DNA reads TGTGCCAGCAGCGACAGGACAAACACCGGGGAGCTGTTTTTT. This encodes CASSDRTNTGELFF.